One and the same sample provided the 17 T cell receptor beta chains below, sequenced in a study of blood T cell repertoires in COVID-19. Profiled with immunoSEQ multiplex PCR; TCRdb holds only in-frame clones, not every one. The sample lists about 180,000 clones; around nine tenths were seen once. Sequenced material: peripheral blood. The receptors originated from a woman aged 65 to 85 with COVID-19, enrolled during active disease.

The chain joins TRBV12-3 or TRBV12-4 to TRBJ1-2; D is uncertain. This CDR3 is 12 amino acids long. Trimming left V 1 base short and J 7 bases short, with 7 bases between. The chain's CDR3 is CASSLVVAGYTF. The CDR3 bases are TGTGCCAGCAGTTTAGTGGTGGCTGGCTACACCTTC.

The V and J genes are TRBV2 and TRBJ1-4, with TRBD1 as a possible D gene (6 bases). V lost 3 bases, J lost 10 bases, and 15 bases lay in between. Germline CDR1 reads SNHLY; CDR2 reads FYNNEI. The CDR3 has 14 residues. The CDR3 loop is CASSDVKGVGKLFF. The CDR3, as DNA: TGTGCCAGCAGTGATGTGAAGGGGGTAGGAAAACTGTTTTTT.

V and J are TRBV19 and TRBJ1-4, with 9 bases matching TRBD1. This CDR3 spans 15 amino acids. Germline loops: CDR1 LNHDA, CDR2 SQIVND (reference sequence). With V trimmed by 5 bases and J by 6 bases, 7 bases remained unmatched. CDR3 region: CASSLPRTGDEKLFF. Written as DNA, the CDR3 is TGTGCCAGTAGTCTTCCCCGGACAGGGGATGAAAAACTGTTTTTT.

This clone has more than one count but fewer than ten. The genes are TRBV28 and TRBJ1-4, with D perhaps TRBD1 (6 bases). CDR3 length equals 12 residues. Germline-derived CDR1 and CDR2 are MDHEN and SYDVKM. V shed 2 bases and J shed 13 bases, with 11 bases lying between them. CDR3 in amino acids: CASSLATGRLFF. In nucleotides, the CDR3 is TGTGCCAGCAGTTTAGCGACAGGTAGACTGTTTTTT.

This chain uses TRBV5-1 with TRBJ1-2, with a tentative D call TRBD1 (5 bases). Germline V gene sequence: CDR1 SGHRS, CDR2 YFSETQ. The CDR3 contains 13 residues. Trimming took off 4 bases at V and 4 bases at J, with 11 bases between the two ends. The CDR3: CASSLGEGYGYTF. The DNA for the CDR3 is TGCGCCAGCAGCCTAGGGGAGGGCTATGGCTACACCTTC.

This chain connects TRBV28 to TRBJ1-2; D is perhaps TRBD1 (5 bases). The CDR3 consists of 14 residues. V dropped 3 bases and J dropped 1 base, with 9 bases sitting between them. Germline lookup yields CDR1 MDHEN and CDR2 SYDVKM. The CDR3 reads CASSLGHGNYGYTF. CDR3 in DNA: TGTGCCAGCAGTTTGGGGCACGGTAACTATGGCTACACCTTC.

The DNA for the CDR3 is TGTGCCTGGAGTTCGGGACAGAAAGCTTTCTTT. This encodes CAWSSGQKAFF. V usage is TRBV30 and J usage is TRBJ1-1; 7 bases line up with TRBD1. Germline CDR1 is GTSNPN and CDR2 is SVGIG (reference sequence). Unmatched junction bases numbered 3, after V lost 2 bases and J lost 9 bases. This CDR3 is built from 11 residues.

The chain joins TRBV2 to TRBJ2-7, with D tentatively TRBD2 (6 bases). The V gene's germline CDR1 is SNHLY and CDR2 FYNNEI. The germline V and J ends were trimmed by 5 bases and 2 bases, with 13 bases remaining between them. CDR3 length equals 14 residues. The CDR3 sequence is CASSPRGLPYEQYF. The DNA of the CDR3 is TGTGCCAGCAGTCCCCGGGGACTTCCCTACGAGCAGTACTTC.

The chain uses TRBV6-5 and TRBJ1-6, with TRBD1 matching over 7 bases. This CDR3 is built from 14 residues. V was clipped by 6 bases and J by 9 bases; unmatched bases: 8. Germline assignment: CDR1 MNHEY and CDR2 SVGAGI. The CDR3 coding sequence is TGTGCCAGCAGAGCACAGGGGACCGTTTCACCCCTCCACTTT. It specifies CASRAQGTVSPLHF.

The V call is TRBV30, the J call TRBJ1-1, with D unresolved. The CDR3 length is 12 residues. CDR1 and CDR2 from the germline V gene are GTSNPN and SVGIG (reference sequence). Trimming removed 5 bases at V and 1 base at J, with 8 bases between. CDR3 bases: TGTGCCTGGTTACAGAGGAACACTGAAGCTTTCTTT. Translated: CAWLQRNTEAFF.

The CDR3: CASSLTSTETQYF. CDR3 nucleotide sequence: TGTGCCAGCAGCTTAACTAGCACAGAGACCCAGTACTTC. The chain carries TRBV7-3 and TRBJ2-5; D ambiguous. Trimming removed 0 bases at V and 4 bases at J, with 6 bases between. Germline V CDR1 and CDR2: SGHTA, FQGTGA. The CDR3 is 13 amino acids.

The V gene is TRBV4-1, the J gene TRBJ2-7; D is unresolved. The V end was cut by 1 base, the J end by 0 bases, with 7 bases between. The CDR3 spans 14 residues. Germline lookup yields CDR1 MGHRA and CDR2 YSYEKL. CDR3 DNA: TGCGCCAGCAGCCAAGTAGTGAGCTCCTACGAGCAGTACTTC. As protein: CASSQVVSSYEQYF.

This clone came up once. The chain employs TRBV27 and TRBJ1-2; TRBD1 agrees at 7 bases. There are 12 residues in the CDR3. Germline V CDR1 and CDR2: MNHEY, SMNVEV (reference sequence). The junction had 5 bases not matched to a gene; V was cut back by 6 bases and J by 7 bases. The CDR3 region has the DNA TGTGCCAGCAGCTGGGACAGACTTGGCTACACCTTC. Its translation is CASSWDRLGYTF.

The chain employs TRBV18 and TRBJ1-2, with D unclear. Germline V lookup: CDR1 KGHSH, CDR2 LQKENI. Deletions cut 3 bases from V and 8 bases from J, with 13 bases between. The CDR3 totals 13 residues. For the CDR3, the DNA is TGTGCCAGCTCACCCAGTCTCTCGGGAGGCTACACCTTC. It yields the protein CASSPSLSGGYTF.

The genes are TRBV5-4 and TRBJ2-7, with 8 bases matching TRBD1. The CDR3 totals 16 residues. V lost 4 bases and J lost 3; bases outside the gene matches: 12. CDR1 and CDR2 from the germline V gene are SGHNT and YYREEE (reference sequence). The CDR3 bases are TGTGCCAGCAGCCCGGCTTCCGGGACAGGTTACTACGAGCAGTACTTC. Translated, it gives CASSPASGTGYYEQYF.

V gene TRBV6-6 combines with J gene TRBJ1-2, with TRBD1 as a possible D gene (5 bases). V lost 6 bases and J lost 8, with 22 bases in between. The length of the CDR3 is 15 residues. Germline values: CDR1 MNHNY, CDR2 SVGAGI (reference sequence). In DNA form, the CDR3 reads TGTGCCAGCAGGGGCCTTGCAGGGCTAACGGTCGGCTACACCTTC. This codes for CASRGLAGLTVGYTF.

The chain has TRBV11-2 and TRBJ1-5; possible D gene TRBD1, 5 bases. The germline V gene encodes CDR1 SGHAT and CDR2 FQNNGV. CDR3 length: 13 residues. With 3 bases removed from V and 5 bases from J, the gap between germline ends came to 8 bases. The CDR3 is CASSLGLDQPQHF. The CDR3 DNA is TGTGCCAGCAGCTTGGGGCTCGATCAGCCCCAGCATTTT.